This entry lists 2 T cell receptor beta chains sequenced from one sample in a study of OX40 agonist ivuxolimab in advanced cancers. Repertoires were generated with immunoSEQ multiplex PCR, while TCRdb's copy carries only in-frame clones and drops some. The table includes tens of thousands of clones, 70% to 85% detected once. Source: CD4+ or CD8+ T cells sorted from blood, taken in a trial of the OX40 agonist ivuxolimab. These receptor sequences come from an adult with an advanced solid tumor such as melanoma, head and neck, liver or kidney cancer.

CDR3 sequence reads: CASSSRAWASYNSPLHF. The DNA for the CDR3 is TGTGCCAGCAGTTCTCGGGCCTGGGCCTCCTATAATTCACCCCTCCACTTT. This sequence joins TRBV28 and TRBJ1-6; D is undetermined. Trimming pared 4 bases from V and 0 bases from J, leaving 13 bases between. Germline values: CDR1 MDHEN, CDR2 SYDVKM. The CDR3 has 17 amino acids.

There are a few counts of this clone. The chain links TRBV5-4 to TRBJ2-7; 10 nucleotides match TRBD1. The germline gives CDR1 SGHNT, CDR2 YYREEE (reference sequence). The junction had 12 bases not matched to a gene; V was cut back by 8 bases and J by 4 bases. The CDR3 has 15 residues. The CDR3 DNA follows: TGTGCCAGTCTCGGACCCGGGACAGGGGTGTACGAGCAGTACTTC. This encodes CASLGPGTGVYEQYF.